Below are 11 T cell receptor beta chains sequenced from a single sample in a study of blood T cells in healthy people across ages. Primed by a sample-barcoded 5' primer and a J-beta primer mix, a second PCR proceeded for 7 to 11 cycles. TCRdb fed the 5' RACE reads into MiXCR, producing one record per CDR3 protein. Found here are 1.5 million to 2 million distinct CDR3 sequences, roughly 27% of them singletons; the top ten hold about 8%. The sequencing sample was made of blood. The receptors originated from a woman between 25 and 40 years old in good health.

This chain connects TRBV3-1 to TRBJ2-5; D is uncertain. The CDR3 runs to 14 residues. CDR1 and CDR2 (germline): LGHDT, YNNKEL (reference sequence). Trimming took 1 base from V and 4 from J, leaving 10 bases between them. The CDR3, as DNA: TGTGCCAGCAGCCAAGTCCGCCGTTCAGAGACCCAGTACTTC. Protein product: CASSQVRRSETQYF.

The chain recombines TRBV24-1 with TRBJ2-3, with a tentative D call TRBD1 (6 bases). The V gene lost 3 bases and the J gene lost 0 bases, with 12 bases spanning the gap. CDR1 is KGHDR, CDR2 SFDVKD, per germline. CDR3 length: 16 amino acids. The CDR3 protein is CATSDTTGTSTDTQYF. The CDR3 bases are TGTGCCACCAGTGATACCACAGGGACCAGCACAGATACGCAGTATTTT.

This chain uses TRBV12-3 or TRBV12-4 with TRBJ1-1, with 8 bases matching TRBD1. Trimming cost V 4 bases and J 5 bases; bases outside gene matches: 6. This CDR3 is 14 amino acids long. The CDR3 spells CASSYTGGKTEAFF. DNA for the CDR3: TGTGCCAGCAGTTATACAGGGGGTAAAACTGAAGCTTTCTTT.

The chain links TRBV4-1 to TRBJ2-3; 11 bases align to TRBD2. V gave up 6 bases and J gave up 3 bases; unmatched junction bases: 8. Germline lookup yields CDR1 MGHRA and CDR2 YSYEKL. This CDR3 has 16 amino acids. CDR3 in DNA: TGCGCCAGCAGACTCGAAGCTAGCGGGGGGACAGATACGCAGTATTTT. It encodes CASRLEASGGTDTQYF.

This clonotype has only a few counts. The CDR3 DNA sequence: TGTGCCAGCAGTTTGAGTGTGGGGTTCTACAATGAGCAGTTCTTC. Protein: CASSLSVGFYNEQFF. The chain couples TRBV28 to TRBJ2-1; no clear D gene. Germline assignment: CDR1 MDHEN and CDR2 SYDVKM. V lost 3 bases and J lost 3, with 12 bases in between. The CDR3 has 15 amino acids.

The rearrangement uses TRBV13 and TRBJ2-1; D is undetermined. Between the trimmed V and J ends, which lost 2 bases and 10 bases, there was a span of 6 bases. Germline V gene lookup returns CDR1 PRHDT and CDR2 FYEKMQ (reference sequence). This CDR3 has 11 residues. The chain's CDR3 is CASSLFQEQFF. The CDR3 nucleotides are TGTGCCAGCAGCTTATTCCAGGAGCAGTTCTTC.

This clonotype turned up a few times. The chain uses TRBV13 and TRBJ2-1; 9 bases are shared with TRBD2. The CDR3 length is 16 residues. CDR1 is PRHDT and CDR2 is FYEKMQ in the germline V gene (reference sequence). The junction had 7 bases not matched to a gene; V was cut back by 7 bases and J by 0 bases. In nucleotides, the CDR3 is TGTGCCAGCATATACTGGACTAGCGCCTCCTACAATGAGCAGTTCTTC. Protein sequence: CASIYWTSASYNEQFF.

This rearrangement joins TRBV10-3 to TRBJ2-7, with a weak D call TRBD2 (5 bases). The germline gives CDR1 ENHRY, CDR2 SYGVKD. V lost 4 bases and J lost 4, with 26 bases in between. This CDR3 spans 18 amino acids. CDR3 residues: CAISGTGRGNRMRYEQYF. The CDR3 nucleotides are TGTGCCATCAGTGGGACCGGACGGGGTAATAGAATGCGGTACGAGCAGTACTTC.

The CDR3 DNA is TGCAGTGCTAGAGGGACAGGGGGGAGGAATGAGCAGTACTTC. Its protein is CSARGTGGRNEQYF. The rearrangement joins TRBV20-1 to TRBJ2-4; TRBD1 matches 10 bases. The length of the CDR3 is 14 residues. With 1 base clipped from V and 13 bases from J, the junction kept 10 bases outside the gene matches. Germline CDR1 DFQATT, CDR2 SNEGSKA (reference sequence).

The genes are TRBV5-1 and TRBJ2-1, with 11 positions matching TRBD2. The trim removed 0 bases at V and 9 bases at J, leaving 5 bases unmatched. This CDR3 contains 15 residues. The germline V gene encodes CDR1 SGHRS and CDR2 YFSETQ. Here the CDR3 reads CASSLVAGGLGEQFF. The DNA of the CDR3 is TGCGCCAGCAGCTTGGTAGCGGGGGGGCTAGGTGAGCAGTTCTTC.

This clonotype was counted at least ten times. The rearrangement joins TRBV10-2 to TRBJ2-3; 11 bases match TRBD2. The CDR3 sequence is 17 residues long. The germline V gene has CDR1 WSHSY and CDR2 SAAADI. Trimming cost V 1 base and J 3 bases; bases outside gene matches: 6. CDR3 sequence reads: CASSEFLAGGPTDTQYF. CDR3 DNA sequence: TGCGCCAGCAGTGAGTTCTTAGCGGGAGGGCCGACAGATACGCAGTATTTT.